This TCR beta chain was identified in a study of T cells after yellow fever vaccination. Turning to the study itself: Fractions containing few cells were prepared with SMART-Seq v4 Ultra Low Input.

Trimming took 5 bases from V and 8 from J, leaving 13 bases between them. CDR1 and CDR2 from the germline V gene are SGHTA and FQGNSA. The CDR3 covers 13 residues. This clonotype was observed a few times. The antigen is not known. As TCR cDNA was made by 5'RACE template switching, a universal primer site and UMIs were added. Using its own MiXCR run on the 5' RACE reads, TCRdb lists one record per CDR3 protein. The sample lists approximately 550,000 distinct CDR3 sequences; roughly 21% were seen once. General study points: Most primary-vaccination clones reappeared after the booster (approximately 95% CD4, around 88% CD8).

J is TRBJ2-4 and V is TRBV7-2; the D call may be TRBD1 or TRBD2 (6 bases each). This clonotype was obtained from a man younger than 45 who received the YFV17D yellow fever vaccine. The sample here was PBMCs, taken 15 days after the yellow fever booster vaccination. The CDR3 here is CASSNGGPDIQYF. The CDR3 bases are TGTGCCAGCAGCAACGGGGGCCCGGACATTCAGTACTTC.